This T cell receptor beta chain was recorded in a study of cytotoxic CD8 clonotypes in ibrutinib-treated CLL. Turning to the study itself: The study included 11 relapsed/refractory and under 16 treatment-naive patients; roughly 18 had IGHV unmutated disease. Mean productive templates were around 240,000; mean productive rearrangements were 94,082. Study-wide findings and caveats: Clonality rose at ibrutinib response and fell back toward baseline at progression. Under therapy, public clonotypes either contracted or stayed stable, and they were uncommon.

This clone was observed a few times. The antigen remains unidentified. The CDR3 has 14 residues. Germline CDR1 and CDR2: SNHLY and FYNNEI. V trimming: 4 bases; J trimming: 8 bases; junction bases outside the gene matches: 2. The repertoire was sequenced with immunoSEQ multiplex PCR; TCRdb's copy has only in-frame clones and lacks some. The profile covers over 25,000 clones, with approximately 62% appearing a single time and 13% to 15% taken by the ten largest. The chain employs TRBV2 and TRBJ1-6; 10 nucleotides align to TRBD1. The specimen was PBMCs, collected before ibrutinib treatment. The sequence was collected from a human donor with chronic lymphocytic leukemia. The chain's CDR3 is CASSAGQGYSPLHF. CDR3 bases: TGTGCCAGCAGTGCGGGACAGGGGTATTCACCCCTCCACTTT.